Here is one T cell receptor beta chain with its context. Its antigen remains unknown. This entry is derived from a study of T cells after yellow fever vaccination. Study-level background: Where fractions had low cell numbers, libraries were prepared from them with the SMART-Seq v4 Ultra Low Input RNA kit. General observations from the study: There was a possibility that FACS-sorted repertoires contained abundant clonotypes contaminating from the bulk population. The secondary T-cell response peaked on day 5, not day 15, but was weaker. Booster samples showed a return of most primary-vaccination clones (around 96% CD4, roughly 85% CD8).

Germline V gives CDR1 SGHVS, CDR2 FQNEAQ. Deletions cut 4 bases from V and 2 bases from J, with 9 bases between. This CDR3 has 14 amino acids. MiXCR, applied by TCRdb to the 5' RACE reads, yields one record per CDR3 protein. The sample consists of fewer than 650,000 distinct CDR3 sequences, 20% to 25% of them appearing once. The material sequenced was PBMCs, taken roughly 20 days after the first yellow fever vaccination. The TCR comes from a man younger than 30 who received the YFV17D yellow fever vaccine. V usage is TRBV7-8 and J usage is TRBJ1-5; weak D call: TRBD1 (6 bases). The CDR3 bases are TGTGCCAGCAGCTCCCGACAGGGCAATCAGCCCCAGCATTTT. Translation: CASSSRQGNQPQHF.